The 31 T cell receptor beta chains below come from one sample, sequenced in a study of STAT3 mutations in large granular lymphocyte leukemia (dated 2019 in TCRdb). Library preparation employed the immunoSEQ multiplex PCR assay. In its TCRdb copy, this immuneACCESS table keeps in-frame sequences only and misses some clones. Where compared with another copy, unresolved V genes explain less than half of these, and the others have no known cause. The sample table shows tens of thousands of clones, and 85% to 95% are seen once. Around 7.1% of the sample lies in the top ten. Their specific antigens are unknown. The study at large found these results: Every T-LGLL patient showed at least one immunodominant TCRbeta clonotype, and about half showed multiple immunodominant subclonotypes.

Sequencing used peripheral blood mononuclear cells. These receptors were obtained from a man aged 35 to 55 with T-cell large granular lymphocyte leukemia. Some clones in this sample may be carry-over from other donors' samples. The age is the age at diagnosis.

The CDR3 protein is CASSLEGGSNQPQHF. In DNA, the CDR3 is TGTGCCAGCAGCCTGGAGGGCGGTAGCAATCAGCCCCAGCATTTT. The chain joins TRBV6-6 to TRBJ1-5, with no clear D. Germline CDR1 reads MNHNY; CDR2 reads SVGAGI (reference sequence). The ends were cut back, 6 bases at V and 0 bases at J, with 12 bases in the middle. The length of the CDR3 is 15 residues.

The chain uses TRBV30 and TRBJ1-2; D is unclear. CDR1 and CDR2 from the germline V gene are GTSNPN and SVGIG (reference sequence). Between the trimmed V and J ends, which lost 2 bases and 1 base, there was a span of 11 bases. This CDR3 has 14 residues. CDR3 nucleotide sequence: TGTGCCTGGAGTCACACGACCGTTAACTATGGCTACACCTTC. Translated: CAWSHTTVNYGYTF.

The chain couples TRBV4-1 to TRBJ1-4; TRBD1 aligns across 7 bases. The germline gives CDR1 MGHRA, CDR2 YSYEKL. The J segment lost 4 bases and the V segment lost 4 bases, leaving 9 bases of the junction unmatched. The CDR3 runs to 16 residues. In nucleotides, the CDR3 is TGCGCCAGCAGCCGTCAACCGGGACAGATTAATGAAAAACTGTTTTTT. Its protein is CASSRQPGQINEKLFF.

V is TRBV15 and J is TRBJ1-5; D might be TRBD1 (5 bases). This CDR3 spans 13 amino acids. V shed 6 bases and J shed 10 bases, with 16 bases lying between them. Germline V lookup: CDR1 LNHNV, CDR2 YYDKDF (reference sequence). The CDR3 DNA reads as TGTGCCACCAGTATGTCGATGGACACACCCCAGCATTTT. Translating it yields CATSMSMDTPQHF.

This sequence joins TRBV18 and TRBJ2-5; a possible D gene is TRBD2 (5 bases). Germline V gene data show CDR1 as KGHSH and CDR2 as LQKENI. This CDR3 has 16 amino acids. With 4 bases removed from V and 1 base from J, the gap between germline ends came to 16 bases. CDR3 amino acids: CASSLRRGVSQETQYF. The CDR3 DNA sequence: TGTGCCAGCTCACTCCGCCGGGGAGTCAGCCAAGAGACCCAGTACTTC. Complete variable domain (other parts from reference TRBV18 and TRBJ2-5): NAGVMQNPRHLVRRRGQEARLRCSPMKGHSHVYWYRQLPEEGLKFMVYLQKENIIDESGMPKERFSAEFPKEGPSILRIQQVVRGDSAAYFCASSLRRGVSQETQYFGPGTRLLVL.

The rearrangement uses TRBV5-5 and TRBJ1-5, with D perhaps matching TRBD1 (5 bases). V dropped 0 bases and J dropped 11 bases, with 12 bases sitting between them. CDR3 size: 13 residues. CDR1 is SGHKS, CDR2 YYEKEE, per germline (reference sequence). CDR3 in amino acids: CASSLGVQGAQHF. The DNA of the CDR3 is TGTGCCAGCAGCTTGGGGGTCCAGGGTGCCCAGCATTTT. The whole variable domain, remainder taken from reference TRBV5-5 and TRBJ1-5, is DAGVTQSPTHLIKTRGQQVTLRCSPISGHKSVSWYQQVLGQGPQFIFQYYEKEERGRGNFPDRFSARQFPNYSSELNVNALLLGDSALYLCASSLGVQGAQHFGDGTRLSIL.

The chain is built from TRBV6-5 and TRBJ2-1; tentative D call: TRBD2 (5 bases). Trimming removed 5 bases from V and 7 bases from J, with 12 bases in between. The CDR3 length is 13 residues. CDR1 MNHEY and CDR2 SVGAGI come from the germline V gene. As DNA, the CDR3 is TGTGCCAGCAGTACCGGACGGAGGAATGAGCAGTTCTTC. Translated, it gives CASSTGRRNEQFF.

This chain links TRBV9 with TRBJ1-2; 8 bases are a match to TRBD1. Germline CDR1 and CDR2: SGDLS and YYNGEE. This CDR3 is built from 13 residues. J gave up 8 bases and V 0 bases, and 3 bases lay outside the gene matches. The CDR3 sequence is CASSVDRGGGYTF. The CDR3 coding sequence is TGTGCCAGCAGCGTAGACAGGGGGGGAGGCTACACCTTC.

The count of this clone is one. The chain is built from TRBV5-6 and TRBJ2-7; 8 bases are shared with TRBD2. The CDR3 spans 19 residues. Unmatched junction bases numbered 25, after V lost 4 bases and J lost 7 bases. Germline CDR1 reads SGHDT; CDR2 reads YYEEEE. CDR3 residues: CASSRGGVDLHPGAREQYF. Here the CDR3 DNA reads TGTGCCAGCAGCCGGGGGGGGGTCGACCTACACCCCGGTGCTAGGGAGCAGTACTTC.

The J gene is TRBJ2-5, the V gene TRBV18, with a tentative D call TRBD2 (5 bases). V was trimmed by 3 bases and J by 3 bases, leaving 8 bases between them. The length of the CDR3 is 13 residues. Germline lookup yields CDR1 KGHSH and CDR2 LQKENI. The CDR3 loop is CASSPRTEETQYF. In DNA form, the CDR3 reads TGTGCCAGCTCACCTAGGACTGAAGAGACCCAGTACTTC. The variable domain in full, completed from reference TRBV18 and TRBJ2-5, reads NAGVMQNPRHLVRRRGQEARLRCSPMKGHSHVYWYRQLPEEGLKFMVYLQKENIIDESGMPKERFSAEFPKEGPSILRIQQVVRGDSAAYFCASSPRTEETQYFGPGTRLLVL.

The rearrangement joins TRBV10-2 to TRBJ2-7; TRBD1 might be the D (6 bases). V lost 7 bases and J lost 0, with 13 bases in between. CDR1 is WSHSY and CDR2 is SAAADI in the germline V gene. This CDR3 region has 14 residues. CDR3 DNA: TGCGCCAGCACCGAAACAGGGTTCTCCTACGAGCAGTACTTC. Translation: CASTETGFSYEQYF.

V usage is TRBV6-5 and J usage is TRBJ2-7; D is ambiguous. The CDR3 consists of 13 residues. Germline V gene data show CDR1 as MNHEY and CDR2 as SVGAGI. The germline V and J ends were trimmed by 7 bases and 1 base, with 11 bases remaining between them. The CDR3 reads CASNSPGSYEQYF. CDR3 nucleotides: TGTGCCAGCAACTCCCCCGGGTCCTACGAGCAGTACTTC.

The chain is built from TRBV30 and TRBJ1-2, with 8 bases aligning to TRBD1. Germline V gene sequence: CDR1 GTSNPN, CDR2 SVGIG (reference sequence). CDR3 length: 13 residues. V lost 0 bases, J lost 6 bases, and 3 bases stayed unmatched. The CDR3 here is CAWSVQGVNGYTF. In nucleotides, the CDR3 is TGTGCCTGGAGTGTACAGGGGGTAAATGGCTACACCTTC.

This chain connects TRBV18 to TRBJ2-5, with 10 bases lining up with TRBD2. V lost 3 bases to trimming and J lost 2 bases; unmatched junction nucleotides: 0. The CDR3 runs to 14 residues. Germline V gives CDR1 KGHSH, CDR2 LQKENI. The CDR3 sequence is CASSPTSGQETQYF. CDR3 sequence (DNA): TGTGCCAGCTCACCGACTAGCGGGCAAGAGACCCAGTACTTC.

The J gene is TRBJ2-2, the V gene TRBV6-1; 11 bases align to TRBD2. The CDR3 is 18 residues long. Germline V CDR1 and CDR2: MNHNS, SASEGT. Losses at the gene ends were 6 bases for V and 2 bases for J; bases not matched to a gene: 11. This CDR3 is CASRETSGGLGNTGELFF. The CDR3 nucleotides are TGTGCCAGCAGGGAAACTAGCGGGGGCCTAGGAAACACCGGGGAGCTGTTTTTT.

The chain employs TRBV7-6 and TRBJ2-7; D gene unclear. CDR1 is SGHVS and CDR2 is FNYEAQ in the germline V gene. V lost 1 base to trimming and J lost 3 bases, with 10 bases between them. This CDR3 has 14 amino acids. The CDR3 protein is CASSLDAGCYEQYF. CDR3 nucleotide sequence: TGTGCCAGCAGCTTAGACGCAGGATGCTACGAGCAGTACTTC.

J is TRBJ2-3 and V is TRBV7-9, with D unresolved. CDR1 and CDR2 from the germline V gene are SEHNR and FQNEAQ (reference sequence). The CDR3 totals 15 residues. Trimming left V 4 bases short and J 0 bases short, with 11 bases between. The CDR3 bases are TGTGCCAGCAGCTCTCTTAGGGATAGCACAGATACGCAGTATTTT. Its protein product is CASSSLRDSTDTQYF.

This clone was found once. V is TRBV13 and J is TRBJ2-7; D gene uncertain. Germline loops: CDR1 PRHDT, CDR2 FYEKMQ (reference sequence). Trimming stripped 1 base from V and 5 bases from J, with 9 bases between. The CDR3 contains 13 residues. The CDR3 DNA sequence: TGTGCCAGCAGCTTAGCGGTTACGGACGAGCAGTACTTC. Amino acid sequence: CASSLAVTDEQYF.

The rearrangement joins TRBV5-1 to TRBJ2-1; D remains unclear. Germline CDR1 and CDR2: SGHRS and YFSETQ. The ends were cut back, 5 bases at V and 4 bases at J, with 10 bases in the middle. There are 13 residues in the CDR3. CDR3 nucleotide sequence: TGCGCCAGCAGATCACAGCCGTACAATGAGCAGTTCTTC. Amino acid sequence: CASRSQPYNEQFF.

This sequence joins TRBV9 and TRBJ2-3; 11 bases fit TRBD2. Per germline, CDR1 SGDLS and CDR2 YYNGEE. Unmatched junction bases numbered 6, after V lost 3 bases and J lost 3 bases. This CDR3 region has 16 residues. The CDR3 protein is CASSARRLAGTDTQYF. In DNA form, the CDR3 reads TGTGCCAGCAGCGCTAGGAGACTAGCGGGGACAGATACGCAGTATTTT. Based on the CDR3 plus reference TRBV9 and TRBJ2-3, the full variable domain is DSGVTQTPKHLITATGQRVTLRCSPRSGDLSVYWYQQSLDQGLQFLIQYYNGEERAKGNILERFSAQQFPDLHSELNLSSLELGDSALYFCASSARRLAGTDTQYFGPGTRLTVL.

CDR3 nucleotide sequence: TGTGCCAGCAGCTCAAGCCGGAGCTCCTACAATGAGCAGTTCTTC. It is translated as CASSSSRSSYNEQFF. This chain joins TRBV7-2 and TRBJ2-1, with D unresolved. The length of the CDR3 is 15 residues. CDR1 and CDR2 from the germline V gene are SGHTA and FQGNSA. V lost 4 bases and J lost 0, with 10 bases in between.

The CDR3 region has the DNA TGCGCCAGCAGCTTAGGCGGATCGGGGAATAAGGCCCAGCATTTT. Protein product: CASSLGGSGNKAQHF. The V and J genes are TRBV5-1 and TRBJ1-5; D remains ambiguous. Per germline, CDR1 SGHRS and CDR2 YFSETQ. Trimming removed 2 bases from V and 11 bases from J, with 20 bases in between. This CDR3 has 15 residues.

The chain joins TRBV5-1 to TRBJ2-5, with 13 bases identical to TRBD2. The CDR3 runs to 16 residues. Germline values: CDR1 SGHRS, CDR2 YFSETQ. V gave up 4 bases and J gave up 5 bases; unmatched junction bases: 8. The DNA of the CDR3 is TGCGCCAGCAGCCCACAACTAGCGGGGGGGCTCGAGACCCAGTACTTC. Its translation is CASSPQLAGGLETQYF.

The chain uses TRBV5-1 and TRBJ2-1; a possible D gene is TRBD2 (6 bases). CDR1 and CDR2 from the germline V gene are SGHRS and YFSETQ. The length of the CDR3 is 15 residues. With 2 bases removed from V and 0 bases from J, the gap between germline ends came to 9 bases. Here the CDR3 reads CASSLGGSSYNEQFF. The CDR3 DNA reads TGCGCCAGCAGCTTAGGAGGGAGCTCCTACAATGAGCAGTTCTTC.

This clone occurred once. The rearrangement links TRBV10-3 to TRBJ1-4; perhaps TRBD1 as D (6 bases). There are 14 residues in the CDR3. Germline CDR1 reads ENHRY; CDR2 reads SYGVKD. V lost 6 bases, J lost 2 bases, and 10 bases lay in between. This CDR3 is CAISLTGTNEKLFF. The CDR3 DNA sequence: TGTGCCATCAGCTTGACAGGCACTAATGAAAAACTGTTTTTT.

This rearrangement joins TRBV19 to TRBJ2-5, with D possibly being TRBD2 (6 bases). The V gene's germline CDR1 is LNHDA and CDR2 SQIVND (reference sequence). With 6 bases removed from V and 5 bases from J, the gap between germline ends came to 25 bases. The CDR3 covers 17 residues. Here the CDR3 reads CASSQAAGTQIWETQYF. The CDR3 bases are TGTGCCAGTAGCCAGGCGGCCGGGACTCAAATATGGGAGACCCAGTACTTC.

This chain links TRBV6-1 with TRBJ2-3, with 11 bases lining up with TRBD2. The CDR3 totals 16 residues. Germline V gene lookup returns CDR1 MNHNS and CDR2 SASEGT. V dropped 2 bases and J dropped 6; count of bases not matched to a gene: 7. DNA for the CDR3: TGTGCCAGCAGTGAAATAGCGGGGGGGCTTCAGGATACGCAGTATTTT. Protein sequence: CASSEIAGGLQDTQYF.

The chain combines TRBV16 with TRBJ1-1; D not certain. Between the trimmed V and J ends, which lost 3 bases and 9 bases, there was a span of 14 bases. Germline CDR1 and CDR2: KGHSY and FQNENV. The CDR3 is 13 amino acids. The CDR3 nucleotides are TGTGCCAGCAGCCAGGGAACCGGCGGGCAAGCTTTCTTT. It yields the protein CASSQGTGGQAFF. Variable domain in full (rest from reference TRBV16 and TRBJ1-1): GEEVAQTPKHLVRGEGQKAKLYCAPIKGHSYVFWYQQVLKNEFKFLISFQNENVFDETGMPKERFSAKCLPNSPCSLEIQATKLEDSAVYFCASSQGTGGQAFFGQGTRLTVV.

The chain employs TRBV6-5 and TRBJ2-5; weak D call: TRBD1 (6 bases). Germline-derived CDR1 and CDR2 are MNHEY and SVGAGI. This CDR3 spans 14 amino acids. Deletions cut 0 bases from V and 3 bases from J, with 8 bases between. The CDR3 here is CASSYSSGEETQYF. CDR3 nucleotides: TGTGCCAGCAGTTACTCGTCAGGGGAAGAGACCCAGTACTTC.

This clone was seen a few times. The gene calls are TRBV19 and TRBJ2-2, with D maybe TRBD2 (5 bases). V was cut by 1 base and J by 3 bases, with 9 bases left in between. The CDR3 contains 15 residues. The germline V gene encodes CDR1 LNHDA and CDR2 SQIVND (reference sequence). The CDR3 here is CASSIAGDDTGELFF. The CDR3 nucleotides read TGTGCCAGTAGTATAGCCGGGGATGACACCGGGGAGCTGTTTTTT.

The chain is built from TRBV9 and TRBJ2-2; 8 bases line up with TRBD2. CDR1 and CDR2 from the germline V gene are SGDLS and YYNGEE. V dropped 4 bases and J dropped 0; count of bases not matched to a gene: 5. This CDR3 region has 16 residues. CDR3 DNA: TGTGCCAGCAGCATCGGGACTAGTACGAACACCGGGGAGCTGTTTTTT. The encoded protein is CASSIGTSTNTGELFF.